One and the same sample provided the 30 T cell receptor beta chains below, sequenced in a study of blood T cell repertoires in COVID-19. Libraries were prepared by immunoSEQ multiplex PCR; TCRdb keeps only in-frame clonotypes and omits some of them. In the table there are under 350,000 clones, approximately 90% of which are singletons. Material for sequencing was peripheral blood. These receptor sequences come from a man aged 35 to 55 with acute or convalescent COVID-19.

The chain employs TRBV2 and TRBJ2-1; TRBD1 aligns across 8 bases. CDR3 length: 16 amino acids. Trimming took 3 bases from V and 6 from J; bases not matched to a gene: 10. Germline assignment: CDR1 SNHLY and CDR2 FYNNEI. The CDR3 spells CASSEFGPGGINEQFF. CDR3 DNA: TGTGCCAGCAGTGAGTTCGGCCCAGGGGGCATCAATGAGCAGTTCTTC.

V is TRBV3-1 (or the pseudogene TRBV3-2) and J is TRBJ1-1, with D possibly matching TRBD1 (6 bases). CDR3 length equals 13 residues. V was pared by 3 bases and J by 11 bases, with 16 bases between. Germline values: CDR1 LGHDT, CDR2 YNNKEL (reference sequence). The CDR3 nucleotides are TGTGCCAGCAGCCACCCACAGGGAATTAGCGCTTTCTTT. It encodes CASSHPQGISAFF.

The V gene is TRBV7-8, the J gene TRBJ1-4, with 8 bases fitting TRBD1. The germline V gene has CDR1 SGHVS and CDR2 FQNEAQ. This CDR3 contains 16 residues. The J segment lost 6 bases and the V segment lost 4 bases, leaving 10 bases of the junction unmatched. Here the CDR3 DNA reads TGTGCCAGCAGCTGGGACCGTGAGACAGGGGATGAAAAACTGTTTTTT. Its translation is CASSWDRETGDEKLFF.

This chain connects TRBV5-1 to TRBJ1-2, with 10 bases identical to TRBD1. CDR3 length: 13 amino acids. Germline CDR1 and CDR2: SGHRS and YFSETQ. With V trimmed by 4 bases and J by 8 bases, 5 bases remained unmatched. Here the CDR3 DNA reads TGCGCCAGCAGCGGCGACAGGGGGCACGGCTACACCTTC. This sequence encodes CASSGDRGHGYTF.

The gene calls are TRBV19 and TRBJ1-5; 7 bases match TRBD1. J gave up 7 bases and V 0 bases, and 6 bases lay outside the gene matches. Per the germline V gene, CDR1 is LNHDA and CDR2 is SQIVND (reference sequence). CDR3 length equals 15 residues. The CDR3 DNA reads as TGTGCCAGTAGTATAGATCCTGCGACAGGGCAGCCCCAGCATTTT. Its translation: CASSIDPATGQPQHF.

V is TRBV2 and J is TRBJ1-1; perhaps TRBD1 as D (5 bases). The CDR3 is 16 amino acids. Trimming took off 3 bases at V and 2 bases at J, with 16 bases between the two ends. Germline CDR1 reads SNHLY; CDR2 reads FYNNEI. CDR3 in amino acids: CASSDMRLRGNTEAFF. The CDR3 bases are TGTGCCAGCAGTGACATGAGGTTAAGGGGCAACACTGAAGCTTTCTTT.

The chain joins TRBV19 to TRBJ2-1; TRBD2 might be the D (6 bases). The CDR3 contains 16 residues. The germline V gene has CDR1 LNHDA and CDR2 SQIVND (reference sequence). Deletions cut 8 bases from V and 1 base from J, with 18 bases between. The CDR3 protein is CASLSADGGSYNEQFF. In DNA form, the CDR3 reads TGTGCCAGTTTATCAGCGGACGGGGGTTCCTACAATGAGCAGTTCTTC.

CDR3 coding DNA: TGCAGTGCTAGTCCCGCTAGCGGGGGGCCGGGCACCGGGGAGCTGTTTTTT. This codes for CSASPASGGPGTGELFF. The chain couples TRBV20-1 to TRBJ2-2; TRBD2 agrees at 11 bases. The CDR3 length is 17 residues. J lost 4 bases, V lost 3 bases, and 10 bases had no gene match. Germline-derived CDR1 and CDR2 are DFQATT and SNEGSKA (reference sequence).

Remarks on this clone: The sample contains more than one DNA sequence encoding this CDR3. The rearrangement uses TRBV12-3 or TRBV12-4 and TRBJ2-1, with no clear D. V was trimmed by 3 bases and J by 6 bases, leaving 3 bases between them. The CDR3 runs to 11 residues. Here the CDR3 reads CASSFRNEQFF. The CDR3, as DNA: TGTGCCAGCAGTTTTCGCAATGAGCAGTTCTTC.

V usage is TRBV6-5 and J usage is TRBJ2-2, with 14 nucleotides matching TRBD2. Losses at the gene ends were 9 bases for V and 3 bases for J; bases not matched to a gene: 3. The CDR3 runs 15 residues. Germline CDR1 MNHEY, CDR2 SVGAGI. The DNA of the CDR3 is TGTGCCAGTGGACTAGCGGGGGGTCACACCGGGGAGCTGTTTTTT. Translated, it gives CASGLAGGHTGELFF.

The chain couples TRBV7-8 to TRBJ2-2, with TRBD1 as a possible D gene (6 bases). V was shortened by 4 bases and J by 5 bases, with 17 bases between the two germline ends. Germline V gene sequence: CDR1 SGHVS, CDR2 FQNEAQ. This CDR3 has 16 amino acids. The CDR3 sequence: CASSSRSPQGTGELFF. CDR3 bases: TGTGCCAGCAGCTCGCGTTCCCCCCAGGGGACCGGGGAGCTGTTTTTT.

This chain connects TRBV18 to TRBJ1-1, with D possibly matching TRBD1 (5 bases). This CDR3 is built from 15 residues. V lost 3 bases to trimming and J lost 1 base, with 12 bases between them. Germline V gene lookup returns CDR1 KGHSH and CDR2 LQKENI. DNA of the CDR3: TGTGCCAGCTCACCGTCGCAGGGCCAGAACACTGAAGCTTTCTTT. This sequence encodes CASSPSQGQNTEAFF.

The chain couples TRBV11-2 to TRBJ2-4; no definite D call. V shed 1 base and J shed 9 bases, with 13 bases lying between them. This CDR3 has 14 residues. The germline gives CDR1 SGHAT, CDR2 FQNNGV. CDR3 amino acids: CASSLVGPAGIQYF. The CDR3 DNA follows: TGTGCCAGCAGCTTAGTTGGTCCTGCCGGCATTCAGTACTTC.

This chain uses TRBV6-5 with TRBJ2-7, with 9 bases aligning to TRBD1. Germline lookup yields CDR1 MNHEY and CDR2 SVGAGI. The CDR3 length is 15 residues. Unmatched junction bases numbered 4, after V lost 2 bases and J lost 2 bases. The CDR3 is CASSYAGQGTYEQYF. The CDR3 DNA sequence: TGTGCCAGCAGTTACGCCGGACAGGGGACCTACGAGCAGTACTTC.

This sequence joins TRBV21-1 and TRBJ2-2; the table's D call, TRBD1, was not checked against the DNA. TRBV21-1 constitutes a pseudogene. The CDR3 spans 16 residues. CDR3 loop: CASTLEEGAGTGELFF. DNA of the CDR3: TGTGCCAGCACCTTAGAGGAAGGGGCCGGCACCGGGGAGCTGTTTTTT.

This clone was counted a single time. V usage is TRBV3-1 (or the pseudogene TRBV3-2) and J usage is TRBJ2-3; no clear D gene. The CDR3 is 12 amino acids. Germline assignment: CDR1 LGHDT and CDR2 YNNKEL (reference sequence). Deletions cut 4 bases from V and 6 bases from J, with 8 bases between. CDR3: CASSRISDTQYF. The CDR3 DNA reads TGTGCCAGCAGCCGTATAAGCGATACGCAGTATTTT.

V gene TRBV27 combines with J gene TRBJ1-3; no reliable D call. Germline V CDR1 and CDR2: MNHEY, SMNVEV (reference sequence). Deletions cut 3 bases from V and 4 bases from J, with 7 bases between. This CDR3 region has 13 residues. CDR3 sequence: CASSFFQGNTIYF. The CDR3 DNA sequence: TGTGCCAGCAGTTTCTTCCAGGGAAACACCATATATTTT.

V usage is TRBV5-6 and J usage is TRBJ2-6, with a weak D call TRBD1 (5 bases). Per the germline V gene, CDR1 is SGHDT and CDR2 is YYEEEE. Between the trimmed V and J ends, which lost 0 bases and 0 bases, there was a span of 7 bases. The CDR3 consists of 16 residues. DNA for the CDR3: TGTGCCAGCAGCTTGGTAGGGGTCTCTGGGGCCAACGTCCTGACTTTC. Translation: CASSLVGVSGANVLTF.

This clone has only a few counts. This sequence joins TRBV2 and TRBJ1-2; D not certain. Germline CDR1 is SNHLY and CDR2 is FYNNEI. The V gene lost 7 bases and the J gene lost 4 bases, with 10 bases spanning the gap. The CDR3 totals 12 residues. For the CDR3, the DNA is TGTGCCAGCACCACCGAGGGCTATGGCTACACCTTC. Residues: CASTTEGYGYTF. The whole variable domain, remainder taken from reference TRBV2 and TRBJ1-2, is EPEVTQTPSHQVTQMGQEVILRCVPISNHLYFYWYRQILGQKVEFLVSFYNNEISEKSEIFDDQFSVERPDGSNFTLKIRSTKLEDSAMYFCASTTEGYGYTFGSGTRLTVV.

This chain uses TRBV7-2 with TRBJ2-7; D is perhaps TRBD1 (6 bases). Trimming cost V 2 bases and J 5 bases, with 13 bases left between them. Per germline, CDR1 SGHTA and CDR2 FQGNSA. The CDR3 has 14 residues. The CDR3 sequence: CASSLTAGVNEQYF. DNA for the CDR3: TGTGCCAGCAGCTTAACGGCAGGGGTGAACGAGCAGTACTTC.

This clone has just a few counts. The chain is built from TRBV11-2 and TRBJ2-1, with 11 bases matching TRBD2. V was clipped by 5 bases and J by 8 bases; unmatched bases: 11. This CDR3 comprises 16 residues. CDR1 and CDR2 from the germline V gene are SGHAT and FQNNGV. CDR3 nucleotides: TGTGCCAGCAGCCTAGCGGGGGGACCTTTTGGGGATGAGCAGTTCTTC. It is translated as CASSLAGGPFGDEQFF. Full variable domain (missing parts from reference TRBV11-2 and TRBJ2-1): EAGVAQSPRYKIIEKRQSVAFWCNPISGHATLYWYQQILGQGPKLLIQFQNNGVVDDSQLPKDRFSAERLKGVDSTLKIQPAKLEDSAVYLCASSLAGGPFGDEQFFGPGTRLTVL.

The J gene is TRBJ1-6, the V gene TRBV2; TRBD1 agrees at 9 bases. This CDR3 has 13 residues. J was trimmed by 7 bases and V by 10 bases; bases with no gene match: 5. The germline V gene encodes CDR1 SNHLY and CDR2 FYNNEI. The CDR3 is CATLDRGNSPLHF. The CDR3 DNA is TGTGCCACGCTCGACAGGGGGAATTCACCCCTCCACTTT.

This clone was counted once. The chain has TRBV5-4 and TRBJ2-7; 7 bases match TRBD2. From germline, CDR1 is SGHNT and CDR2 YYREEE (reference sequence). CDR3 size: 14 residues. V trimming: 5 bases; J trimming: 6 bases; junction bases outside the gene matches: 11. The CDR3 DNA follows: TGTGCCAGCAGTCTCGCCGGGGGGACTCGCGAGCAGTACTTC. Translating it yields CASSLAGGTREQYF.

V is TRBV12-5 and J is TRBJ2-7; possible D gene TRBD2, 6 bases. Germline lookup yields CDR1 LGHNT and CDR2 FRNRAP. V dropped 4 bases and J dropped 2 bases, with 12 bases sitting between them. This CDR3 is 14 amino acids long. This CDR3 reads CASGSYGGTYEQYF. Here the CDR3 DNA reads TGTGCTAGTGGTTCCTACGGGGGAACCTACGAGCAGTACTTC. The whole variable domain, remainder taken from reference TRBV12-5 and TRBJ2-7, is DARVTQTPRHKVTEMGQEVTMRCQPILGHNTVFWYRQTMMQGLELLAYFRNRAPLDDSGMPKDRFSAEMPDATLATLKIQPSEPRDSAVYFCASGSYGGTYEQYFGPGTRLTVT.

The V gene is TRBV7-9, the J gene TRBJ1-2; possibly TRBD1 for D (6 bases). This CDR3 contains 13 residues. CDR1 is SEHNR, CDR2 FQNEAQ, per germline (reference sequence). Trimming removed 1 base from V and 10 bases from J, with 13 bases in between. The CDR3 is CASSLGQEVTYTF. CDR3 nucleotides: TGTGCCAGCAGCTTAGGACAGGAGGTAACCTACACCTTC.

The V call is TRBV19, the J call TRBJ1-1; the D is unclear. Looked up from germline, CDR1 is LNHDA and CDR2 is SQIVND (reference sequence). With 5 bases removed from V and 0 bases from J, the gap between germline ends came to 16 bases. The CDR3 covers 16 residues. DNA of the CDR3: TGTGCCAGTAGTCTCTGGGCGGACGGGGTGAACACTGAAGCTTTCTTT. Translated, it gives CASSLWADGVNTEAFF.

V gene TRBV7-3 combines with J gene TRBJ1-2; 7 bases agree with TRBD1. The J segment lost 2 bases and the V segment lost 2 bases, leaving 5 bases of the junction unmatched. Germline V lookup: CDR1 SGHTA, CDR2 FQGTGA. This CDR3 is 15 amino acids long. The CDR3 coding sequence is TGTGCCAGCAGCTTAGGGGCAGGGGGGAACTATGGCTACACCTTC. This translates into CASSLGAGGNYGYTF.

This sequence joins TRBV28 and TRBJ1-3, with a weak D call TRBD1 (5 bases). Germline V gene lookup returns CDR1 MDHEN and CDR2 SYDVKM. The CDR3 length is 17 residues. V shed 5 bases and J shed 0 bases, with 17 bases lying between them. The CDR3 spells CASSGGGSTYSGNTIYF. CDR3 bases: TGTGCCAGCAGTGGGGGGGGGTCCACCTACTCTGGAAACACCATATATTTT.

The V call is TRBV5-6, the J call TRBJ1-1, with D tentatively TRBD1 (5 bases). The CDR3 totals 16 residues. Germline V CDR1 and CDR2: SGHDT, YYEEEE. Trimming took 6 bases from V and 3 from J, leaving 21 bases between them. CDR3 in amino acids: CASKGVPKGLDTEAFF. DNA for the CDR3: TGTGCCAGCAAAGGGGTTCCAAAAGGACTAGACACTGAAGCTTTCTTT.

This clone was picked up one time. Other DNA sequences in this specimen translate into the identical CDR3. The chain couples TRBV18 to TRBJ2-3; D unresolved. The CDR3 runs 13 residues. V gave up 0 bases and J gave up 4 bases, with 5 bases separating them. CDR1 and CDR2 (germline): KGHSH, LQKENI. This CDR3 is CASSPPSADTQYF. Written as DNA, the CDR3 is TGTGCCAGCTCACCACCGAGCGCAGATACGCAGTATTTT. The full variable domain, in which reference TRBV18 and TRBJ2-3 provide the parts outside the CDR3, is NAGVMQNPRHLVRRRGQEARLRCSPMKGHSHVYWYRQLPEEGLKFMVYLQKENIIDESGMPKERFSAEFPKEGPSILRIQQVVRGDSAAYFCASSPPSADTQYFGPGTRLTVL.